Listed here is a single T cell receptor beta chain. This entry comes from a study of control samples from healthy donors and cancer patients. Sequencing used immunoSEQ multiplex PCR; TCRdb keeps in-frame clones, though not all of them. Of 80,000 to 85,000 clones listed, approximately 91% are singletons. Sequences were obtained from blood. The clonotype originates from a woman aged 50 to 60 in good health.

CDR3 amino acids: CASSYNRGTEAFF. The CDR3 DNA reads as TGTGCCAGCAGTTACAATAGGGGCACTGAAGCTTTCTTT. This rearrangement joins TRBV6-5 to TRBJ1-1; perhaps TRBD1 as D (5 bases). Germline V gene lookup returns CDR1 MNHEY and CDR2 SVGAGI. Trimming stripped 2 bases from V and 4 bases from J, with 8 bases between. The CDR3 loop spans 13 amino acids.